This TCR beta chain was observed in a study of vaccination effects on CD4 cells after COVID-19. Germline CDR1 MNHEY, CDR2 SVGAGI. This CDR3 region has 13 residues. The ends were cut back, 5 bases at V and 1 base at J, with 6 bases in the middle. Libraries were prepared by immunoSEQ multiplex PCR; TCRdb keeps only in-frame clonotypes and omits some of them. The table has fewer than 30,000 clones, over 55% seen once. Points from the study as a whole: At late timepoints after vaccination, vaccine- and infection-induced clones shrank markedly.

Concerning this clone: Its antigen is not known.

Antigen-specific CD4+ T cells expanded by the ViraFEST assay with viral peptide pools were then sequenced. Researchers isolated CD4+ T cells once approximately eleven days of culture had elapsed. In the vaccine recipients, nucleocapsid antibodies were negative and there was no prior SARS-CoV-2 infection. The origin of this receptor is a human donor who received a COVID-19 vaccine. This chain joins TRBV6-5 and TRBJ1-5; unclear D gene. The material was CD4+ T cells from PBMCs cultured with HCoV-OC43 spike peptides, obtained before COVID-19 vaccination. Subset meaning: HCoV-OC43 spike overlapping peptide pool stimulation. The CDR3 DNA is TGTGCCAGCAGTCCACAAAGCAATCAGCCCCAGCATTTT. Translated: CASSPQSNQPQHF.